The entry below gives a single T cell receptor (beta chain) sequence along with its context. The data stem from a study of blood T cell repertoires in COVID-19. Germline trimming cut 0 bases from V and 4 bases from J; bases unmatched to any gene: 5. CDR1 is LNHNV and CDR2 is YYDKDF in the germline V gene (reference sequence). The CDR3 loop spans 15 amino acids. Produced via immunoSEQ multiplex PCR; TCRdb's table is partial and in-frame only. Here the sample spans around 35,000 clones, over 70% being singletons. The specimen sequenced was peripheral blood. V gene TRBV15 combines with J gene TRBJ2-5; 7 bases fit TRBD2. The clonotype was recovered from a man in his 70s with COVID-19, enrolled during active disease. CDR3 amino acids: CATSREAGSGETQYF. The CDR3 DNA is TGTGCCACCAGCAGAGAAGCGGGGAGCGGAGAGACCCAGTACTTC.